One and the same sample provided the 27 T cell receptor beta chains below, sequenced in a study of blood T cell repertoires in COVID-19. TCRdb's copy holds only in-frame clones and misses some; the assay was immunoSEQ multiplex PCR. The sample yields 30,000 to 35,000 clones, roughly 78% seen once. Input material: peripheral blood. These receptor sequences come from a man older than 75 with active or convalescent COVID-19.

The chain couples TRBV7-2 to TRBJ1-5, with a weak D call TRBD1 (5 bases). Germline V CDR1 and CDR2: SGHTA, FQGNSA. V was cut by 4 bases and J by 4 bases, with 8 bases left in between. The CDR3 is 13 residues long. CDR3 DNA sequence: TGTGCCAGCAGCTCACAGGTGAATCAGCCCCAGCATTTT. It is translated as CASSSQVNQPQHF.

J is TRBJ2-1 and V is TRBV7-9; 7 bases agree with TRBD2. Germline V gene sequence: CDR1 SEHNR, CDR2 FQNEAQ (reference sequence). Trimming removed 2 bases from V and 10 bases from J; junction bases left unmatched: 2. The CDR3 is made up of 12 amino acids. CDR3 sequence reads: CASSLRGLEQFF. CDR3 bases: TGTGCCAGCAGCTTAAGGGGACTAGAGCAGTTCTTC.

The J gene is TRBJ2-7, the V gene TRBV5-4, with D uncertain. V was trimmed by 1 base and J by 6 bases, leaving 8 bases between them. The V gene's germline CDR1 is SGHNT and CDR2 YYREEE (reference sequence). This CDR3 spans 12 amino acids. CDR3 amino acids: CASSLRSAEQYF. The CDR3 region has the DNA TGTGCCAGCAGCTTGCGGAGCGCCGAGCAGTACTTC.

This chain connects TRBV18 to TRBJ1-2; possible D gene TRBD1, 6 bases. The V end lost 0 bases, the J end lost 2 bases, and 13 bases lay between the germline ends. Germline V gene data show CDR1 as KGHSH and CDR2 as LQKENI. The CDR3 runs to 16 residues. The CDR3 nucleotides read TGTGCCAGCTCACCACCCAGGACAGATCCAAACTATGGCTACACCTTC. Translated: CASSPPRTDPNYGYTF.

This chain links TRBV6-6 with TRBJ2-3; perhaps TRBD1 as D (5 bases). The CDR3 consists of 16 residues. V lost 10 bases and J lost 7, with 27 bases in between. Germline values: CDR1 MNHNY, CDR2 SVGAGI (reference sequence). The CDR3 here is CATRGFDYPPRNTQYF. In DNA form, the CDR3 reads TGTGCCACTAGGGGCTTCGATTACCCTCCCAGGAATACGCAGTATTTT.

This clone was recorded once. In DNA, the CDR3 is TGTGCCAGCAGCTTAGTAGGGGACAGGGTATATCAGCCCCAGCATTTT. This codes for CASSLVGDRVYQPQHF. The rearrangement uses TRBV7-8 and TRBJ1-5; 9 bases are a match to TRBD1. Germline CDR1 is SGHVS and CDR2 is FQNEAQ. The CDR3 extends over 16 amino acids. V shed 1 base, J shed 5 bases, and the junction held 6 bases outside the gene matches.

V and J are TRBV11-2 and TRBJ2-1; 8 positions match TRBD2. Germline CDR1 and CDR2: SGHAT and FQNNGV. V lost 6 bases to trimming and J lost 5 bases; unmatched junction nucleotides: 6. This CDR3 is built from 14 residues. CDR3 sequence (DNA): TGTGCCAGCAGTACCCAACTAGCGGACAATGAGCAGTTCTTC. Its translation is CASSTQLADNEQFF.

The chain is built from TRBV12-3 or TRBV12-4 and TRBJ2-5; 7 bases are shared with TRBD2. V shed 6 bases and J 4 bases; nucleotides not matched to a gene: 5. The CDR3 has 13 amino acids. In nucleotides, the CDR3 is TGTGCCAGCAGCGCTTGGGGGGGAGAGACCCAGTACTTC. It translates to CASSAWGGETQYF.

The chain couples TRBV25-1 to TRBJ2-3, with D possibly matching TRBD2 (5 bases). Trimming stripped 5 bases from V and 2 bases from J, with 17 bases between. Germline-derived CDR1 and CDR2 are MGHDK and SYGVNS. CDR3 size: 16 residues. CDR3 residues: CASSHRLITNTDTQYF. CDR3 nucleotide sequence: TGTGCCAGCAGTCACCGACTAATAACAAACACAGATACGCAGTATTTT.

The V and J genes are TRBV6-2 or TRBV6-3 and TRBJ2-5; D unclear. The CDR3 is 14 residues long. Trimming shortened V by 2 bases and J by 5 bases, and 12 bases separated the two germline ends. Per germline, CDR1 MNHEY and CDR2 SVGEGT. The CDR3 DNA reads TGTGCCAGCAGTTACCCACCCGACGGGGAGACCCAGTACTTC. Amino acid sequence: CASSYPPDGETQYF.

The J gene is TRBJ1-2, the V gene TRBV19; D is ambiguous. The CDR3 has 14 residues. Germline V gene data show CDR1 as LNHDA and CDR2 as SQIVND (reference sequence). The V and J ends lost 1 base and 4 bases respectively, with 10 bases between them. This CDR3 reads CASSIGAGSYGYTF. CDR3 nucleotides: TGTGCCAGTAGTATAGGAGCAGGTTCCTATGGCTACACCTTC.

This chain uses TRBV12-3 or TRBV12-4 with TRBJ2-7; D is uncertain. The ends were cut back, 6 bases at V and 3 bases at J, with 6 bases in the middle. The CDR3 extends over 11 amino acids. The CDR3 here is CASRQNYEQYF. The CDR3 nucleotides are TGTGCCAGCAGACAGAACTACGAGCAGTACTTC.

The chain carries TRBV30 and TRBJ2-7; D possibly corresponds to TRBD2 (5 bases). The germline V and J ends were trimmed by 2 bases and 5 bases, with 10 bases remaining between them. The germline V gene has CDR1 GTSNPN and CDR2 SVGIG (reference sequence). This CDR3 contains 12 residues. CDR3 sequence reads: CAWSRGENEQYF. The CDR3 DNA sequence: TGTGCCTGGAGTCGGGGAGAGAACGAGCAGTACTTC.

The chain links TRBV11-2 to TRBJ2-5; TRBD2 matches at 15 bases. V lost 4 bases and J lost 5; bases outside the gene matches: 8. The CDR3 covers 17 residues. Germline CDR1 and CDR2: SGHAT and FQNNGV. The CDR3 DNA reads as TGTGCCAGCAGCTACCAGGGACTAGCGGGAGGAGGCGAGACCCAGTACTTC. It yields the protein CASSYQGLAGGGETQYF.

This clone was recorded only once. The V call is TRBV3-1 (or the pseudogene TRBV3-2), the J call TRBJ1-5, with a possible D match to TRBD1 (5 bases). Germline V gene sequence: CDR1 LGHDT, CDR2 YNNKEL (reference sequence). The CDR3 length is 13 residues. V was clipped by 3 bases and J by 6 bases, with 9 bases between them. CDR3 sequence reads: CASSQRGTQPQHF. The CDR3 DNA is TGTGCCAGCAGCCAGCGGGGGACTCAGCCCCAGCATTTT.

The V and J genes are TRBV19 and TRBJ1-5; 9 positions agree with TRBD1. The CDR3 sequence is 19 residues long. The V gene's germline CDR1 is LNHDA and CDR2 SQIVND (reference sequence). Trimming at V came to 5 bases and at J to 0 bases, leaving 14 bases not matched to a gene. CDR3 nucleotide sequence: TGTGCCAGTAGTGTGGTGGGACAGGGCATAAAACATAGCAATCAGCCCCAGCATTTT. Amino acid sequence: CASSVVGQGIKHSNQPQHF.

The V gene is TRBV5-6, the J gene TRBJ2-1, with TRBD2 matching 9 bases. Trimming took 2 bases from V and 5 from J; bases not matched to a gene: 14. CDR1 and CDR2 (germline): SGHDT, YYEEEE. This CDR3 is 18 amino acids long. CDR3: CASSLPDSGLALHNEQFF. In DNA, the CDR3 is TGTGCCAGCAGCTTACCGGACAGTGGACTAGCGCTCCACAATGAGCAGTTCTTC.

J is TRBJ2-5 and V is TRBV5-1, with TRBD1 matching 7 bases. V shed 3 bases, J shed 4 bases, and the junction held 12 bases outside the gene matches. The CDR3 loop spans 16 amino acids. Germline V gives CDR1 SGHRS, CDR2 YFSETQ. DNA of the CDR3: TGCGCCAGCAGCTCCCAAGGGGGCCCGGCGGGAGAGACCCAGTACTTC. The encoded protein is CASSSQGGPAGETQYF.

The CDR3 reads CASSLEATGRQETQYF. The CDR3 bases are TGTGCCAGCAGCTTAGAGGCGACAGGGCGACAAGAGACCCAGTACTTC. This chain uses TRBV11-2 with TRBJ2-5; 7 bases align to TRBD1. The junction had 6 bases not matched to a gene; V was cut back by 0 bases and J by 2 bases. This CDR3 is 16 amino acids long. Germline CDR1 SGHAT, CDR2 FQNNGV.

The V gene is TRBV6-5, the J gene TRBJ1-3; D remains ambiguous. Trimming shortened V by 4 bases and J by 0 bases, and 7 bases separated the two germline ends. CDR1 is MNHEY, CDR2 SVGAGI, per germline. The length of the CDR3 is 14 residues. The CDR3 DNA reads as TGTGCCAGCAGTTCCCTGAGCTCTGGAAACACCATATATTTT. Protein: CASSSLSSGNTIYF.

Only one count was recorded for this clone. The chain is built from TRBV4-3 and TRBJ2-1; 12 bases align to TRBD2. V dropped 4 bases and J dropped 4; count of bases not matched to a gene: 11. Germline CDR1 is LGHNA and CDR2 is YSLEER. This CDR3 spans 18 amino acids. The CDR3 coding sequence is TGCGCCAGCAGCCCCTCTTTCGGACTAGCGGGAAGGTACAATGAGCAGTTCTTC. Translating gives CASSPSFGLAGRYNEQFF.

This chain links TRBV28 with TRBJ2-7, with D unresolved. Germline loops: CDR1 MDHEN, CDR2 SYDVKM. Trimming shortened V by 0 bases and J by 6 bases, and 6 bases separated the two germline ends. This CDR3 comprises 12 residues. The CDR3 loop is CASSLWASEQYF. CDR3 DNA: TGTGCCAGCAGTTTATGGGCTTCCGAGCAGTACTTC.

The table lists this clone with a count of one. V usage is TRBV24-1 and J usage is TRBJ2-3, with 9 bases identical to TRBD2. CDR1 is KGHDR and CDR2 is SFDVKD in the germline V gene. The CDR3 sequence is 15 residues long. Trimming cost V 9 bases and J 6 bases; bases outside gene matches: 12. The CDR3: CATGSGLADVDTQYF. CDR3 coding DNA: TGTGCCACCGGATCGGGACTAGCAGATGTCGATACGCAGTATTTT.

This clone was seen a few times. The chain joins TRBV10-2 to TRBJ2-7; 8 positions match TRBD2. The length of the CDR3 is 15 residues. Germline V gene lookup returns CDR1 WSHSY and CDR2 SAAADI. Germline trimming cut 4 bases from V and 3 bases from J; bases unmatched to any gene: 8. The CDR3 bases are TGCGCCAGCAGTGCCGCGGGAGGCCCCCACTACGAGCAGTACTTC. It encodes CASSAAGGPHYEQYF.

In nucleotides, the CDR3 is TGTGCCAGCAGCGGACGGGCTAGCGGGATCGGCCCCTACAATGAGCAGTTCTTC. Translated: CASSGRASGIGPYNEQFF. The genes are TRBV11-3 and TRBJ2-1, with 9 bases fitting TRBD2. Germline V gene sequence: CDR1 SGHNT, CDR2 YENEEA. The V segment lost 5 bases and the J segment 2 bases; nucleotides outside the gene matches: 13. There are 18 residues in the CDR3.

This clone was found once. This rearrangement joins TRBV9 to TRBJ2-2; 12 nucleotides align to TRBD2. The CDR3 sequence is 17 residues long. Per the germline V gene, CDR1 is SGDLS and CDR2 is YYNGEE. Trimming removed 4 bases from V and 6 bases from J; junction bases left unmatched: 10. CDR3 region: CASSHTGTSGLSGELFF. The CDR3 DNA sequence: TGTGCCAGCAGCCATACCGGGACTAGCGGGTTATCCGGGGAGCTGTTTTTT.

The J gene is TRBJ2-3, the V gene TRBV24-1; D remains ambiguous. V dropped 4 bases and J dropped 0 bases, with 4 bases sitting between them. Per the germline V gene, CDR1 is KGHDR and CDR2 is SFDVKD. CDR3 length: 13 residues. The DNA of the CDR3 is TGTGCCACCAGTGACACTAGCACAGATACGCAGTATTTT. Its translation: CATSDTSTDTQYF.